This entry lists 18 T cell receptor beta chains sequenced from one sample in a study of technical replicates of blood from several donors. Measured with immunoSEQ multiplex PCR; TCRdb has only the in-frame clones, and not every one. The sample lists over 85,000 clones; 90% to 96% were seen once. Sequencing was carried out using T cells isolated from PBMCs. The receptors were gathered from a human donor in good health.

The chain has TRBV7-2 and TRBJ1-5; 8 nucleotides align to TRBD1. The ends lost 4 bases at V and 4 bases at J; junction bases unmatched: 6. Germline CDR1 SGHTA, CDR2 FQGNSA. The CDR3 covers 15 residues. The CDR3 DNA reads as TGTGCCAGCAGCTCTGGGACAGGCCAAAATCAGCCCCAGCATTTT. This sequence encodes CASSSGTGQNQPQHF.

V usage is TRBV12-5 and J usage is TRBJ1-5; TRBD1 aligns across 9 bases. V lost 5 bases to trimming and J lost 4 bases; unmatched junction nucleotides: 12. Germline lookup yields CDR1 LGHNT and CDR2 FRNRAP. This CDR3 has 17 residues. CDR3 protein: CASGIDPGQGWNQPQHF. Written as DNA, the CDR3 is TGTGCTAGTGGTATAGATCCGGGACAGGGTTGGAATCAGCCCCAGCATTTT.

This chain uses TRBV7-9 with TRBJ1-1; D is ambiguous. The V end was cut by 7 bases, the J end by 3 bases, with 15 bases between. Germline V gives CDR1 SEHNR, CDR2 FQNEAQ (reference sequence). The CDR3 is made up of 14 amino acids. CDR3: CASTRDTDYTEAFF. The CDR3 region has the DNA TGTGCCAGCACCCGGGATACAGACTACACTGAAGCTTTCTTT.

This chain links TRBV20-1 with TRBJ2-7; D uncertain. CDR1 is DFQATT, CDR2 SNEGSKA, per germline (reference sequence). CDR3 length: 11 residues. Trimming took off 1 base at V and 6 bases at J, with 7 bases between the two ends. The CDR3 loop is CSARAPGEQYF. For the CDR3, the DNA is TGCAGTGCTAGAGCCCCCGGCGAGCAGTACTTC.

This clone appeared a single time. The rearrangement links TRBV7-8 to TRBJ2-3; 8 bases fit TRBD2. V lost 6 bases and J lost 3; bases outside the gene matches: 8. CDR1 and CDR2 from the germline V gene are SGHVS and FQNEAQ. The length of the CDR3 is 15 residues. The CDR3 protein is CASSKRGLGTDTQYF. In DNA form, the CDR3 reads TGTGCCAGCAGTAAGAGGGGACTAGGAACAGATACGCAGTATTTT. Variable domain in full (rest from reference TRBV7-8 and TRBJ2-3): GAGVSQSPRYKVAKRGQDVALRCDPISGHVSLFWYQQALGQGPEFLTYFQNEAQLDKSGLPSDRFFAERPEGSVSTLKIQRTQQEDSAVYLCASSKRGLGTDTQYFGPGTRLTVL.

The chain joins TRBV5-1 to TRBJ1-5; tentative D call: TRBD1 (6 bases). This CDR3 is 14 amino acids long. Trimming stripped 4 bases from V and 3 bases from J, with 11 bases between. From germline, CDR1 is SGHRS and CDR2 YFSETQ. CDR3 residues: CASSPGQPNQPQHF. The CDR3, as DNA: TGCGCCAGCAGCCCAGGACAGCCCAATCAGCCCCAGCATTTT.

The genes are TRBV9 and TRBJ2-3; D not certain. The germline V and J ends were trimmed by 0 bases and 5 bases, with 13 bases remaining between them. CDR3 length: 15 amino acids. Germline V gene sequence: CDR1 SGDLS, CDR2 YYNGEE. The CDR3 coding sequence is TGTGCCAGCAGCGTAGGTCGGGTTGAATTAGATACGCAGTATTTT. It yields the protein CASSVGRVELDTQYF.

This chain links TRBV7-3 with TRBJ2-7; 8 positions agree with TRBD1. Germline lookup yields CDR1 SGHTA and CDR2 FQGTGA. The CDR3 sequence is 13 residues long. V shed 5 bases and J 2 bases; nucleotides not matched to a gene: 2. The CDR3 protein is CASSRDRTYEQYF. The DNA of the CDR3 is TGTGCCAGCAGCCGGGACAGGACCTACGAGCAGTACTTC.

The J gene is TRBJ2-3, the V gene TRBV7-3; D call uncertain. In germline, CDR1 is SGHTA, CDR2 FQGTGA. With 4 bases removed from V and 0 bases from J, the gap between germline ends came to 8 bases. CDR3 size: 14 residues. CDR3 in amino acids: CASSSGLSTDTQYF. The CDR3 DNA is TGTGCCAGCAGCTCAGGCCTCAGCACAGATACGCAGTATTTT.

The chain couples TRBV27 to TRBJ2-7, with 12 bases aligning to TRBD2. CDR1 and CDR2 from the germline V gene are MNHEY and SMNVEV (reference sequence). This CDR3 is built from 15 residues. The trim removed 3 bases at V and 5 bases at J, leaving 5 bases unmatched. This chain's CDR3 is CASSFLTSGSHEQYF. CDR3 in DNA: TGTGCCAGCAGTTTCTTGACTAGCGGGAGCCACGAGCAGTACTTC.

This clone has more than one count but fewer than ten. The chain couples TRBV28 to TRBJ2-7; TRBD1 might be the D (6 bases). The germline CDR1 and CDR2 sequences are MDHEN and SYDVKM. Between the trimmed V and J ends, which lost 5 bases and 4 bases, there was a span of 21 bases. The length of the CDR3 is 16 residues. The CDR3 DNA reads as TGTGCCAGCAGTCTACCAGCGACAGGCTTAGGATACGAGCAGTACTTC. Its translation: CASSLPATGLGYEQYF.

The chain uses TRBV9 and TRBJ2-1, with 10 positions matching TRBD2. V shed 3 bases, J shed 0 bases, and the junction held 3 bases outside the gene matches. CDR1 and CDR2 (germline): SGDLS, YYNGEE. CDR3 size: 16 residues. CDR3: CASSEPSGSSYNEQFF. In nucleotides, the CDR3 is TGTGCCAGCAGCGAACCTAGCGGGAGCTCCTACAATGAGCAGTTCTTC.

This rearrangement joins TRBV20-1 to TRBJ2-7, with D perhaps matching TRBD2 (5 bases). The germline V and J ends were trimmed by 6 bases and 5 bases, with 11 bases remaining between them. This CDR3 region has 11 residues. Germline CDR1 is DFQATT and CDR2 is SNEGSKA (reference sequence). The CDR3 is CSAEEIDEQYF. CDR3 DNA sequence: TGCAGTGCGGAGGAGATCGACGAGCAGTACTTC.

The chain has TRBV20-1 and TRBJ2-7, with 7 bases matching TRBD2. V lost 3 bases, J lost 6 bases, and 2 bases stayed unmatched. CDR1 and CDR2 from the germline V gene are DFQATT and SNEGSKA (reference sequence). The CDR3 consists of 11 residues. CDR3 sequence (DNA): TGCAGTGCTAGCGGGAGGCCCGAGCAGTACTTC. The encoded protein is CSASGRPEQYF.

In DNA, the CDR3 is TGTGCCAGCAGCTTGGGACAGCCTCCAGACGTCTATGGCTACACCTTC. It translates to CASSLGQPPDVYGYTF. This chain links TRBV11-2 with TRBJ1-2, with 7 bases fitting TRBD1. The CDR3 is 16 residues long. After removal of 3 bases from V and 4 bases from J, the junction contained 11 bases not matched to a gene. Germline assignment: CDR1 SGHAT and CDR2 FQNNGV. Combining the CDR3 with reference TRBV11-2 and TRBJ1-2 gives the whole variable domain EAGVAQSPRYKIIEKRQSVAFWCNPISGHATLYWYQQILGQGPKLLIQFQNNGVVDDSQLPKDRFSAERLKGVDSTLKIQPAKLEDSAVYLCASSLGQPPDVYGYTFGSGTRLTVV.

The chain uses TRBV6-1 and TRBJ2-7, with TRBD2 matching over 8 bases. Germline CDR1 reads MNHNS; CDR2 reads SASEGT. The CDR3 consists of 16 residues. V lost 2 bases to trimming and J lost 0 bases; unmatched junction nucleotides: 6. The CDR3 DNA reads TGTGCCAGCAGTGAAACTATAGCGGGGAGCTCCTACGAGCAGTACTTC. It encodes CASSETIAGSSYEQYF.

The chain couples TRBV10-3 to TRBJ2-5; a possible D gene is TRBD1 (6 bases). With 11 bases removed from V and 5 bases from J, the gap between germline ends came to 12 bases. The CDR3 length is 11 residues. CDR1 is ENHRY, CDR2 SYGVKD, per germline. The DNA of the CDR3 is TGTGCCGCAGGGGTTTTGGAGACCCAGTACTTC. Residues: CAAGVLETQYF.

The rearrangement joins TRBV29-1 to TRBJ2-3, with D hard to call. Germline loops: CDR1 SQVTM, CDR2 ANQGSEA. V lost 3 bases and J lost 7, with 11 bases in between. The CDR3 sequence is 12 residues long. The CDR3 loop reads CSVDLVRNTQYF. The CDR3 coding sequence is TGCAGCGTTGACTTGGTGCGGAATACGCAGTATTTT.